This entry lists 10 T cell receptor beta chains sequenced from one sample in a study of cytomegalovirus exposure and HLA in healthy donors. Vbeta (60) and Jbeta (13) primers were used in the PCR. Data came from immunoSEQ multiplex PCR; TCRdb stores just in-frame clones and leaves some out. The sample carries about 170,000 clones, roughly 80% recorded once. The sequencing sample was made of PBMCs. These receptor sequences come from a female donor in good health and CMV-seronegative.

The J gene is TRBJ2-1, the V gene TRBV13; D uncertain. The CDR3 runs 13 residues. Trimming shortened V by 3 bases and J by 5 bases, and 8 bases separated the two germline ends. The germline CDR1 and CDR2 sequences are PRHDT and FYEKMQ (reference sequence). The DNA of the CDR3 is TGTGCCAGCAGCTTGAGCTTAAACAATGAGCAGTTCTTC. This codes for CASSLSLNNEQFF.

The table lists this clone with a few counts. The chain employs TRBV19 and TRBJ2-2; TRBD1 matches 8 bases. In germline, CDR1 is LNHDA, CDR2 SQIVND (reference sequence). Unmatched junction bases numbered 5, after V lost 6 bases and J lost 5 bases. The CDR3 spans 14 residues. The CDR3 region is CASRTDRETGELFF. Here the CDR3 DNA reads TGTGCCAGTAGAACGGACAGGGAGACCGGGGAGCTGTTTTTT.

The rearrangement uses TRBV2 and TRBJ2-7; 7 bases match TRBD1. This CDR3 region has 12 residues. Germline V gene lookup returns CDR1 SNHLY and CDR2 FYNNEI. V lost 4 bases, J lost 3 bases, and 0 bases stayed unmatched. The CDR3 coding sequence is TGTGCCAGCAGTGGACAGGGCTACGAGCAGTACTTC. It translates to CASSGQGYEQYF.

The chain employs TRBV15 and TRBJ1-5; D perhaps matches TRBD1 (5 bases). Germline-derived CDR1 and CDR2 are LNHNV and YYDKDF (reference sequence). V lost 3 bases and J lost 4, with 13 bases in between. CDR3 length: 15 residues. The CDR3 DNA follows: TGTGCCACCAGCAGCGGCGGGACGGGGAATCAGCCCCAGCATTTT. This sequence encodes CATSSGGTGNQPQHF.

The chain links TRBV19 to TRBJ1-5; 10 nucleotides agree with TRBD1. This CDR3 is built from 16 residues. With V trimmed by 7 bases and J by 7 bases, 13 bases remained unmatched. CDR1 LNHDA and CDR2 SQIVND come from the germline V gene (reference sequence). The CDR3 is CASTKTGGLGGQPQHF. The CDR3 DNA reads TGTGCCAGTACCAAGACAGGGGGCTTGGGTGGACAGCCCCAGCATTTT.

The rearrangement uses TRBV6-1 and TRBJ2-5, with 8 bases lining up with TRBD2. Looked up from germline, CDR1 is MNHNS and CDR2 is SASEGT. This CDR3 comprises 15 residues. V shed 6 bases and J 4 bases; nucleotides not matched to a gene: 10. The CDR3 is CASRTVAGNGETQYF. In DNA, the CDR3 is TGTGCCAGCAGAACCGTAGCGGGAAACGGAGAGACCCAGTACTTC.

The genes are TRBV19 and TRBJ1-5; maybe TRBD1 (6 bases). CDR1 is LNHDA and CDR2 is SQIVND in the germline V gene (reference sequence). This CDR3 has 14 residues. V lost 2 bases and J lost 7, with 12 bases in between. CDR3 in DNA: TGTGCCAGTAGTATACCACAGGGCCCCCAGCCCCAGCATTTT. Translating gives CASSIPQGPQPQHF.

V gene TRBV19 combines with J gene TRBJ2-7, with 7 bases aligning to TRBD2. Trimming took 6 bases from V and 7 from J; bases not matched to a gene: 12. This CDR3 is built from 14 residues. The germline V gene has CDR1 LNHDA and CDR2 SQIVND (reference sequence). The CDR3 sequence is CASSRGSPFEEQYF. In DNA, the CDR3 is TGTGCCAGTAGCCGCGGGAGTCCCTTTGAAGAGCAGTACTTC.

This clone appeared a few times. The genes are TRBV6-1 and TRBJ2-7, with D uncertain. Looked up from germline, CDR1 is MNHNS and CDR2 is SASEGT. V was shortened by 2 bases and J by 0 bases, with 11 bases between the two germline ends. The CDR3 loop spans 15 amino acids. The CDR3 is CASSELTYSSYEQYF. In DNA, the CDR3 is TGTGCCAGCAGTGAACTTACTTATAGCTCCTACGAGCAGTACTTC.

The chain carries TRBV6-1 and TRBJ1-1; D unclear. Germline lookup yields CDR1 MNHNS and CDR2 SASEGT. Trimming shortened V by 5 bases and J by 1 base, and 14 bases separated the two germline ends. The CDR3 runs to 15 residues. DNA for the CDR3: TGTGCCAGCAGTTCCCCTCAGGATACGAACACTGAAGCTTTCTTT. It is translated as CASSSPQDTNTEAFF.